A selection of T cell receptor beta chains follows, all from one sample in a study of beta chain features in type 1 diabetes. TCRdb keeps only in-frame clones here, not all; method: immunoSEQ multiplex PCR. The table lists some 700,000 clones, over 10% of them singletons. Sequenced input: naive CD4+ T cells from blood. Source of these receptors: a man aged 18 to 35 with type 1 diabetes. Each CDR3 is given with its conserved first and last residue. The D gene is left open where the match is weak. Clone size, where shown, is once, few, many, or a class for clones that have expanded.

NA TRBJ2-4 TRBV5-1 NA CASSTWVGENIQYF TGCGCCAGCAGCACCTGGGTGGGGGAAAACATTCAGTACTTC
TRBD2 TRBJ2-7 TRBV29-1 few CSVLRTSGGRTYEQYF TGCAGCGTTCTGAGGACTAGCGGGGGCCGTACCTACGAGCAGTACTTC
NA TRBJ1-5 TRBV7-9 few CASSLDSYNQPQHF TGTGCCAGCAGCTTAGACAGTTACAATCAGCCCCAGCATTTT
NA TRBJ1-1 TRBV18 few CASSPGRERSATEAFF TGTGCCAGCTCGCCCGGACGGGAGCGATCGGCCACTGAAGCTTTCTTT
NA TRBJ2-5 TRBV19 NA CASSAGLQETQYF TGTGCCAGTAGTGCAGGGTTACAAGAGACCCAGTACTTC
TRBD1 TRBJ2-1 TRBV6-6 NA CASGTGGYNEQFF TGTGCCAGCGGGACAGGGGGTTACAATGAGCAGTTCTTC
NA TRBJ1-2 TRBV20-1 NA CSAGANGYTF TGCAGTGCAGGGGCGAATGGCTACACCTTC
NA TRBJ2-2 TRBV7-6 few CASSLSWATGELFF TGTGCCAGCAGCTTAAGTTGGGCCACCGGGGAGCTGTTTTTT
NA TRBJ2-7 TRBV27 NA CASSFTRAREQYF TGTGCCAGCAGCTTTACCAGGGCGCGCGAGCAGTACTTC
NA TRBJ1-5 TRBV7-9 many CASSLQNQPQHF TGTGCCAGCAGCCTTCAAAATCAGCCCCAGCATTTT
NA TRBJ2-7 TRBV29-1 few CSVVRPLTYEQYF TGCAGCGTTGTTCGGCCACTGACCTACGAGCAGTACTTC
TRBD1 TRBJ1-5 TRBV6-1 few CASRRGQDSNQPQHF TGTGCCAGCAGGAGGGGGCAGGATAGCAATCAGCCCCAGCATTTT
NA TRBJ1-5 TRBV4-1 NA CASSRDGTSNQPQHF TGCGCCAGCAGCCGGGACGGCACTAGCAATCAGCCCCAGCATTTT
NA TRBJ2-5 TRBV5-1 few CASSIQETQYF TGCGCCAGCAGCATCCAAGAGACCCAGTACTTC
TRBD1 TRBJ1-2 TRBV19 few CASSTQTGDYGYTF TGTGCCAGTAGTACCCAGACAGGGGACTATGGCTACACCTTC
NA TRBJ1-5 TRBV30 few CAWNSLGGNQPQHF TGTGCCTGGAACTCGTTAGGGGGTAATCAGCCCCAGCATTTT
NA TRBJ2-7 TRBV6-5 NA CASSSTGTSYEQYF TGTGCCAGCAGTTCAACAGGAACGTCCTACGAGCAGTACTTC
NA TRBJ2-7 TRBV30 NA CAWAAPVEQYF TGTGCCTGGGCCGCGCCGGTCGAGCAGTACTTC
TRBD2 TRBJ2-1 TRBV19 NA CASSMTSAEQFF TGTGCCAGTAGTATGACTAGCGCTGAGCAGTTCTTC
NA TRBJ1-2 TRBV6-5 few CASSVSWGGGYTF TGTGCCAGCAGTGTCTCTTGGGGTGGTGGCTACACCTTC
NA TRBJ1-2 TRBV18 NA CASSPTGNYGYTF TGTGCCAGCTCACCTACCGGGAACTATGGCTACACCTTC
NA TRBJ1-1 TRBV7-9 NA CASSLSANTEAFF TGTGCCAGCAGCTTGTCAGCGAACACTGAAGCTTTCTTT
TRBD2 TRBJ2-3 TRBV25-1 few CAILAGGTDTQYF TGTGCCATACTAGCGGGGGGCACAGATACGCAGTATTTT
NA TRBJ1-3 TRBV7-2 few CASRAPPGNTIYF TGTGCCAGCAGGGCCCCACCTGGAAACACCATATATTTT
NA TRBJ2-2 TRBV30 NA CAWSKANTGELFF TGTGCCTGGAGTAAGGCGAACACCGGGGAGCTGTTTTTT
NA TRBJ2-5 TRBV30 NA CAWSFGGEETQYF TGTGCCTGGAGTTTCGGTGGGGAAGAGACCCAGTACTTC
NA TRBJ1-6 TRBV7-6 NA CASSKNGGGNSPLHF TGTGCCAGCAGCAAAAACGGTGGCGGGAATTCACCCCTCCACTTT
NA TRBJ1-6 TRBV27 NA CASSPSSYNSPLHF TGTGCCAGCAGTCCCAGCTCCTATAATTCACCCCTCCACTTT
NA TRBJ1-1 TRBV6-5 few CASSAHGTEAFF TGTGCCAGCAGTGCCCATGGAACTGAAGCTTTCTTT
NA TRBJ1-2 TRBV7-9 few CASESPQGRGYTF TGTGCCAGCGAATCACCGCAGGGACGCGGCTACACCTTC
NA TRBJ2-3 TRBV10-3 NA CAISEREITDTQYF TGTGCCATCAGTGAGCGGGAAATCACAGATACGCAGTATTTT
TRBD2 TRBJ2-5 TRBV5-4 NA CASSRDLAGYQETQYF TGTGCCAGCAGCCGGGATCTAGCGGGATACCAAGAGACCCAGTACTTC
NA TRBJ1-2 TRBV5-4 few CASSLRWEDYTF TGTGCCAGCAGCTTGCGATGGGAGGACTACACCTTC
NA TRBJ1-6 TRBV4-1 NA CASSRDYPGGNNSPLHF TGCGCCAGCAGCCGAGACTACCCGGGAGGGAATAATTCACCCCTCCACTTT
NA TRBJ1-4 TRBV6-5 NA CASSSTSWEGGEKLFF TGTGCCAGCAGTTCCACCTCATGGGAAGGAGGGGAAAAACTGTTTTTT
TRBD2 TRBJ2-1 TRBV7-8 few CASSESGGGAPNEQFF TGTGCCAGCTCCGAGAGTGGCGGGGGGGCCCCCAATGAGCAGTTCTTC
NA TRBJ1-6 TRBV5-4 NA CASSLVDNSPLHF TGTGCCAGCAGCTTGGTCGATAATTCACCCCTCCACTTT
TRBD2 TRBJ2-3 TRBV6-1 NA CASSPGLAGADTQYF TGTGCCAGCAGCCCGGGACTAGCGGGGGCAGATACGCAGTATTTT
TRBD1 TRBJ1-1 TRBV30 NA CAWGGQGRTEAFF TGTGCCTGGGGGGGACAGGGTAGGACTGAAGCTTTCTTT
TRBD1 TRBJ2-5 TRBV7-9 NA CASSSFRDRGPETQYF TGTGCCAGCAGCTCGTTCCGGGACAGGGGGCCGGAGACCCAGTACTTC
TRBD2 TRBJ2-1 TRBV7-2 NA CASSRLAGSYNEQFF TGTGCCAGCAGCCGACTAGCGGGCTCTTACAATGAGCAGTTCTTC
NA TRBJ1-2 TRBV9 few CASSTVANYGYTF TGTGCCAGCAGCACCGTTGCTAACTATGGCTACACCTTC
NA TRBJ2-7 TRBV4-3 few CASSQAPLRRGQYF TGCGCCAGCAGCCAAGCGCCCCTGCGAAGAGGTCAGTACTTC
TRBD1 TRBJ1-1 TRBV11-1 NA CASSRRTGGGNTEAFF TGTGCCAGCAGCCGAAGGACAGGGGGAGGGAACACTGAAGCTTTCTTT
NA TRBJ2-7 TRBV4-1 NA CASSQGADFTYEQYF TGCGCCAGCAGCCAAGGAGCCGATTTCACCTACGAGCAGTACTTC
NA TRBJ2-6 TRBV4-2 few CASSHDYSGANVLTF TGTGCCAGCAGCCATGACTACTCTGGGGCCAACGTCCTGACTTTC